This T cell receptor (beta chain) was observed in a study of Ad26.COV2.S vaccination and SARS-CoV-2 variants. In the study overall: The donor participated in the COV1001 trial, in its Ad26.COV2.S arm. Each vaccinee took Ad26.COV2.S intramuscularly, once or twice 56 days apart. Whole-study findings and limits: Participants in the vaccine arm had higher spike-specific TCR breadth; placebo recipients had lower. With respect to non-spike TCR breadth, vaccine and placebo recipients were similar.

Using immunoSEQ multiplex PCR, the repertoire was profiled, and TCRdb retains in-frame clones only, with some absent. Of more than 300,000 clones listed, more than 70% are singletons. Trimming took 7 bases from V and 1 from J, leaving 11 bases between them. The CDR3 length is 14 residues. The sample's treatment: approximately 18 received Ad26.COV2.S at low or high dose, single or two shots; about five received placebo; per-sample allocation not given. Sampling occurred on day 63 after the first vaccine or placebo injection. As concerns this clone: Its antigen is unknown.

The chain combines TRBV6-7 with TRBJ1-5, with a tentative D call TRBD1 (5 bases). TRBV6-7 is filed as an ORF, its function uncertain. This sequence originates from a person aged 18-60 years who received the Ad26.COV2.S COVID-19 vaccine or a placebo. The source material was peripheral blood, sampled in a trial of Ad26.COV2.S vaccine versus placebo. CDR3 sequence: CASILRDSNQPQHF. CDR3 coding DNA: TGTGCCAGCATCCTGAGGGACAGCAATCAGCCCCAGCATTTT.